The sequence of this T cell receptor beta chain was determined in a study of somatic mutations in cytotoxic T cells in rheumatoid arthritis. General study points: Within 8 of 65 patients, the single biggest CD8+ clone made up more than 20% of CD8+ cells. Relative to age-matched healthy controls, rheumatoid arthritis patients did not differ significantly in CD8+ T-cell clonality.

Sequenced by immunoSEQ multiplex PCR; TCRdb stores in-frame clones only, minus some. The table includes fewer than 30,000 clones, 82% detected once. By positive magnetic bead selection, CD4+ and CD8+ cells were isolated, and their purity was checked by flow cytometry. On this clone: Its antigen is not identified.

The CDR3 is 13 residues long. Germline CDR1 reads SEHNR; CDR2 reads FQNEAQ (reference sequence). V gave up 5 bases and J gave up 4 bases; unmatched junction bases: 2. Sample: CD8+ T cells sorted from blood. The sequence came from a man aged 50-59 years in good health. The chain uses TRBV7-9 and TRBJ2-3; 8 bases fit TRBD1. CDR3 region: CASSLQGADTQYF. In nucleotides, the CDR3 is TGTGCCAGCAGCCTACAGGGGGCAGATACGCAGTATTTT.